This paragraph reports one T cell receptor beta chain. The target antigen is unknown. This sample was included in a study of radiotherapy plus CTLA-4 blockade in lung cancer. General study findings and limits: Expansion of tumor-derived TCR clones was observed in blood after radiotherapy plus ipilimumab. The best prediction of response reportedly came from early blood T cell clone dynamics, with interferon-beta.

The germline CDR1 and CDR2 sequences are KGHSY and FQNENV. Trimming took off 4 bases at V and 6 bases at J, with 12 bases between the two ends. This CDR3 contains 14 residues. Profiling relied on immunoSEQ multiplex PCR, and the TCRdb table lists in-frame clones only, not all of them. Of 60,000 to 65,000 clones listed, around three quarters are singletons. V is TRBV16 and J is TRBJ2-2; possible D gene TRBD1, 7 bases. Source: peripheral blood, taken from a patient treated with radiotherapy plus ipilimumab. This clonotype was sampled from a human donor with non-small cell lung cancer who had a complete response to radiotherapy plus ipilimumab. The CDR3 DNA is TGTGCCAGCAGCCCAGGGGGGCTGGCCGGGGAGCTGTTTTTT. Protein: CASSPGGLAGELFF. The whole variable domain, filled in from reference TRBV16 and TRBJ2-2, reads GEEVAQTPKHLVRGEGQKAKLYCAPIKGHSYVFWYQQVLKNEFKFLISFQNENVFDETGMPKERFSAKCLPNSPCSLEIQATKLEDSAVYFCASSPGGLAGELFFGEGSRLTVL.